The 5 T cell receptor beta chains below come from one sample, sequenced in a study of human T cells and chemical hapten exposure. Time point meaning: patch test 1, 2 weeks after DPC sensitization. Regarding treatment: therapeutic diphenylcyclopropenone sensitization with weekly scalp DPC. Via MiXCR, TCRdb re-called the RACE reads, giving one row per CDR3 protein. The table records some 170,000 distinct CDR3 sequences, about 22% of them present only once. The material was whole blood, obtained in connection with sensitization to the hapten diphenylcyclopropenone (DPC). These receptors were obtained from a woman in her fifties or sixties with alopecia areata. Some clones in this sample may be carry-over from other donors' samples.

This clonotype was picked up a small number of times. This chain connects TRBV27 to TRBJ1-1; D ambiguous. This CDR3 region has 15 residues. From germline, CDR1 is MNHEY and CDR2 SMNVEV (reference sequence). The V end lost 6 bases, the J end lost 4 bases, and 18 bases lay between the germline ends. The CDR3 reads CASRTLTVAGTEAFF. The CDR3 coding sequence is TGTGCCAGCAGAACACTTACGGTTGCGGGCACTGAAGCTTTCTTT.

The chain carries TRBV5-1 and TRBJ2-2, with D possibly matching TRBD1 (6 bases). V lost 0 bases, J lost 4 bases, and 10 bases lay in between. The CDR3 covers 15 residues. Germline CDR1 reads SGHRS; CDR2 reads YFSETQ. CDR3 amino acids: CASSLAGTPTGELFF. The CDR3 DNA is TGCGCCAGCAGCTTGGCCGGGACACCCACCGGGGAGCTGTTTTTT. Supplemented by reference TRBV5-1 and TRBJ2-2, the full variable domain reads KAGVTQTPRYLIKTRGQQVTLSCSPISGHRSVSWYQQTPGQGLQFLFEYFSETQRNKGNFPGRFSGRQFSNSRSEMNVSTLELGDSALYLCASSLAGTPTGELFFGEGSRLTVL.

V and J are TRBV29-1 and TRBJ1-5; D is perhaps TRBD1 (6 bases). Trimming cost V 1 base and J 0 bases, with 7 bases left between them. CDR1 SQVTM and CDR2 ANQGSEA come from the germline V gene. This CDR3 is built from 14 residues. CDR3 in amino acids: CSVEVTGSNQPQHF. CDR3 in DNA: TGCAGCGTTGAAGTGACAGGTAGCAATCAGCCCCAGCATTTT.

A few counts support this clonotype. The V and J genes are TRBV24-1 and TRBJ2-7; D is perhaps TRBD1 or TRBD2 (5 bases each). This CDR3 comprises 14 residues. Germline V gene data show CDR1 as KGHDR and CDR2 as SFDVKD. V was shortened by 6 bases and J by 2 bases, with 13 bases between the two germline ends. CDR3 residues: CATSPGDPPYEQYF. For the CDR3, the DNA is TGTGCCACCAGTCCCGGGGACCCTCCCTACGAGCAGTACTTC.

This clonotype was counted ten times or more. The V and J genes are TRBV27 and TRBJ2-7; D not resolved. The CDR3 spans 13 residues. V was cut by 5 bases and J by 2 bases, with 10 bases left in between. Germline V gene data show CDR1 as MNHEY and CDR2 as SMNVEV (reference sequence). This CDR3 reads CASSKIGPYEQYF. The CDR3 coding sequence is TGTGCCAGCAGTAAAATAGGGCCCTACGAGCAGTACTTC.